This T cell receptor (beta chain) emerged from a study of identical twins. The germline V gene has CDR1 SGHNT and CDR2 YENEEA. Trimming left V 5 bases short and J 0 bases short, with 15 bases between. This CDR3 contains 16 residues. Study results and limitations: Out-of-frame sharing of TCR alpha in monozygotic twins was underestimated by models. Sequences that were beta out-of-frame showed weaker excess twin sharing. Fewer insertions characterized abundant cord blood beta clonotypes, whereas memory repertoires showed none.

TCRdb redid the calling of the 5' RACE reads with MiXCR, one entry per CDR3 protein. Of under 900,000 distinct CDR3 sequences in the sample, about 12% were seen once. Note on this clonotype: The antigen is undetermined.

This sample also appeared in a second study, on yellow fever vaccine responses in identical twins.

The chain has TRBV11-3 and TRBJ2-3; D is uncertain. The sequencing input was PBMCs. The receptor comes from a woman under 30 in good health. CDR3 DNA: TGTGCCAGCAGCCCTCGAGGATTTCCTAGCACAGATACGCAGTATTTT. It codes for CASSPRGFPSTDTQYF.